The 28 T cell receptor beta chains reported below all come from one sample, sequenced in a study of shared clonotypes between healthy human individuals. Generated by immunoSEQ multiplex PCR, the TCRdb table keeps only in-frame clones and is missing some. The table includes millions of clones, over 90% detected once. The sequencing input was naive CD4+ T cells from PBMCs. The sample's subset: CD45RA+ positively selected. These receptors came from a young man in good health. Some clones in this sample may be carry-over from other donors' samples.

The gene calls are TRBV5-4 and TRBJ1-1; a possible D gene is TRBD1 (5 bases). Germline CDR1 reads SGHNT; CDR2 reads YYREEE (reference sequence). Trimming stripped 0 bases from V and 1 base from J, with 13 bases between. The length of the CDR3 is 16 residues. The DNA of the CDR3 is TGTGCCAGCAGCTTGGAGACAGCCCTAGGGAACACTGAAGCTTTCTTT. Amino acids: CASSLETALGNTEAFF. Based on the CDR3 plus reference TRBV5-4 and TRBJ1-1, the full variable domain is ETGVTQSPTHLIKTRGQQVTLRCSSQSGHNTVSWYQQALGQGPQFIFQYYREEENGRGNFPPRFSGLQFPNYSSELNVNALELDDSALYLCASSLETALGNTEAFFGQGTRLTVV.

This clone was seen once. The chain joins TRBV6-5 to TRBJ2-1; a possible D gene is TRBD2 (6 bases). V lost 6 bases to trimming and J lost 4 bases, with 10 bases between them. This CDR3 contains 13 residues. Germline V CDR1 and CDR2: MNHEY, SVGAGI. CDR3 amino acids: CASSLGTYNEQFF. As DNA, the CDR3 is TGTGCCAGCAGCCTCGGGACTTACAATGAGCAGTTCTTC.

The chain links TRBV5-1 to TRBJ1-2; D is unresolved. With 0 bases removed from V and 2 bases from J, the gap between germline ends came to 8 bases. This CDR3 is 14 amino acids long. Germline V lookup: CDR1 SGHRS, CDR2 YFSETQ. The CDR3 region has the DNA TGCGCCAGCAGCTTGGCCCGACCGAACTATGGCTACACCTTC. It yields the protein CASSLARPNYGYTF. Complete variable domain (other parts from reference TRBV5-1 and TRBJ1-2): KAGVTQTPRYLIKTRGQQVTLSCSPISGHRSVSWYQQTPGQGLQFLFEYFSETQRNKGNFPGRFSGRQFSNSRSEMNVSTLELGDSALYLCASSLARPNYGYTFGSGTRLTVV.

The genes are TRBV27 and TRBJ2-1, with TRBD2 as a possible D gene (6 bases). The ends were cut back, 4 bases at V and 7 bases at J, with 11 bases in the middle. Germline CDR1 is MNHEY and CDR2 is SMNVEV (reference sequence). The CDR3 is made up of 13 amino acids. CDR3 bases: TGTGCCAGCAGTTCGGGAGTCTGGAATGAGCAGTTCTTC. It codes for CASSSGVWNEQFF.

The rearrangement links TRBV6-5 to TRBJ2-2; D may be TRBD1 (5 bases). CDR3 length: 14 residues. Trimming cost V 6 bases and J 4 bases, with 12 bases left between them. Germline V CDR1 and CDR2: MNHEY, SVGAGI. CDR3: CASRRDRVTGELFF. CDR3 nucleotide sequence: TGTGCCAGCAGACGTGACAGAGTCACCGGGGAGCTGTTTTTT.

This chain links TRBV27 with TRBJ2-5; TRBD2 might be the D (5 bases). The end of the DNA aligns better with TRBJ2-7, so the J call may be wrong. The CDR3 spans 16 residues. Germline CDR1 and CDR2: MNHEY and SMNVEV (reference sequence). In DNA, the CDR3 is TGTGCCAGCAGTTTGAACGGCGGGCGGGCTTTCTACGAGCAGTACTTC. It yields the protein CASSLNGGRAFYEQYF.

The rearrangement joins TRBV5-1 to TRBJ2-2, with 10 nucleotides matching TRBD2. This CDR3 contains 16 residues. V trimming: 0 bases; J trimming: 7 bases; junction bases outside the gene matches: 6. Germline V gene lookup returns CDR1 SGHRS and CDR2 YFSETQ. CDR3 residues: CASSLEPSGRIGELFF. The CDR3 DNA reads TGCGCCAGCAGCTTGGAACCTAGCGGGAGAATCGGGGAGCTGTTTTTT.

The chain couples TRBV29-1 to TRBJ2-7; the match to TRBD1 covers 7 bases. The length of the CDR3 is 13 residues. CDR1 is SQVTM, CDR2 ANQGSEA, per germline. V lost 0 bases, J lost 12 bases, and 11 bases stayed unmatched. This chain's CDR3 is CSVEDATTGEPYF. CDR3 coding DNA: TGCAGCGTTGAAGATGCTACCACAGGGGAACCGTACTTC.

The rearrangement links TRBV10-3 to TRBJ1-1; 8 nucleotides align to TRBD1. This CDR3 contains 13 residues. Trimming removed 5 bases from V and 5 bases from J; junction bases left unmatched: 4. Germline CDR1 ENHRY, CDR2 SYGVKD. DNA for the CDR3: TGTGCCATCAGTACAGGGGGAGGTACTGAAGCTTTCTTT. This encodes CAISTGGGTEAFF.

A remark on this clone: The same CDR3 is also encoded by other DNA sequences in this sample. CDR3 protein: CASSSLAGSSYNEQFF. CDR3 nucleotide sequence: TGTGCCAGCAGCTCGCTAGCGGGGAGCTCCTACAATGAGCAGTTCTTC. The V call is TRBV7-9, the J call TRBJ2-1, with 9 bases that match TRBD2. Germline-derived CDR1 and CDR2 are SEHNR and FQNEAQ (reference sequence). With 4 bases clipped from V and 0 bases from J, the junction kept 4 bases outside the gene matches. The CDR3 has 16 residues.

The count of this clone is one. The chain combines TRBV5-1 with TRBJ2-3; D may match TRBD1 or TRBD2 (5 bases each). The CDR3 loop spans 14 amino acids. Trimming removed 0 bases at V and 7 bases at J, with 12 bases between. The germline CDR1 and CDR2 sequences are SGHRS and YFSETQ. CDR3 bases: TGCGCCAGCAGCTTGGCCGGGGCTGAGTATACGCAGTATTTT. Its protein product is CASSLAGAEYTQYF.

The chain combines TRBV12-5 with TRBJ2-3; D is uncertain. The CDR3 loop spans 12 amino acids. V was clipped by 1 base and J by 4 bases, with 3 bases between them. Germline V gene data show CDR1 as LGHNT and CDR2 as FRNRAP. This CDR3 reads CASGLAADTQYF. Written as DNA, the CDR3 is TGTGCTAGTGGTTTGGCAGCAGATACGCAGTATTTT.

The chain employs TRBV18 and TRBJ2-5; D not certain. CDR3 length equals 13 residues. Germline V CDR1 and CDR2: KGHSH, LQKENI. Trimming cost V 5 bases and J 5 bases, with 12 bases left between them. Here the CDR3 DNA reads TGTGCCAGCTCATCTAACACTGGGGAGACCCAGTACTTC. Its protein is CASSSNTGETQYF.

This rearrangement joins TRBV9 to TRBJ2-3; D perhaps matches TRBD1 (5 bases). CDR1 is SGDLS, CDR2 YYNGEE, per germline. Trimming took off 3 bases at V and 3 bases at J, with 17 bases between the two ends. This CDR3 contains 16 residues. CDR3 sequence reads: CASSATGSFWTDTQYF. The DNA of the CDR3 is TGTGCCAGCAGCGCAACAGGCTCCTTTTGGACAGATACGCAGTATTTT.

The chain uses TRBV10-3 and TRBJ2-7; 9 nucleotides match TRBD2. The CDR3 totals 15 residues. V gave up 5 bases and J gave up 3 bases; unmatched junction bases: 8. Germline V lookup: CDR1 ENHRY, CDR2 SYGVKD. As DNA, the CDR3 is TGTGCCATCAGTCCTGGACTAGCGACGAACTACGAGCAGTACTTC. Translation gives CAISPGLATNYEQYF.

The V gene is TRBV10-3, the J gene TRBJ2-3; TRBD2 matches 10 bases. The length of the CDR3 is 18 residues. V lost 2 bases, J lost 4 bases, and 12 bases stayed unmatched. From germline, CDR1 is ENHRY and CDR2 SYGVKD. CDR3 sequence: CAISETSASGSNADTQYF. The CDR3 nucleotides are TGTGCCATCAGTGAGACCTCGGCTAGCGGGAGTAATGCAGATACGCAGTATTTT.

V is TRBV2 and J is TRBJ1-5; D is perhaps TRBD1 (6 bases). The CDR3 is 14 residues long. CDR1 is SNHLY and CDR2 is FYNNEI in the germline V gene. V lost 6 bases and J lost 0, with 9 bases in between. The CDR3 reads CASRDRYSNQPQHF. CDR3 DNA sequence: TGTGCCAGCAGAGACAGGTATAGCAATCAGCCCCAGCATTTT.

CDR3 bases: TGTGCCAGCAGTTTGAGGAGAAGTGACAATCAGCCCCAGCATTTT. Translated: CASSLRRSDNQPQHF. The rearrangement joins TRBV28 to TRBJ1-5; no clear D gene. The CDR3 length is 15 residues. Germline CDR1 is MDHEN and CDR2 is SYDVKM. V lost 3 bases, J lost 3 bases, and 12 bases lay in between. Based on the CDR3 plus reference TRBV28 and TRBJ1-5, the full variable domain is DVKVTQSSRYLVKRTGEKVFLECVQDMDHENMFWYRQDPGLGLRLIYFSYDVKMKEKGDIPEGYSVSREKKERFSLILESASTNQTSMYLCASSLRRSDNQPQHFGDGTRLSIL.

The rearrangement joins TRBV7-2 to TRBJ2-1; TRBD1 or TRBD2 may be the D gene (6 bases each). The germline gives CDR1 SGHTA, CDR2 FQGNSA. V lost 1 base to trimming and J lost 7 bases, with 17 bases between them. There are 16 residues in the CDR3. This CDR3 is CASSLVGGGQSNEQFF. For the CDR3, the DNA is TGTGCCAGCAGCTTAGTCGGGGGCGGACAAAGTAATGAGCAGTTCTTC.

This sequence joins TRBV28 and TRBJ2-2, with TRBD2 matching over 9 bases. The CDR3 loop spans 17 amino acids. Trimming took 7 bases from V and 5 from J; bases not matched to a gene: 14. Germline V gene lookup returns CDR1 MDHEN and CDR2 SYDVKM. CDR3 nucleotide sequence: TGTGCCAGCACCTCTGGGGTTAGCGGGAGCTTTACCGGGGAGCTGTTTTTT. Encoded protein: CASTSGVSGSFTGELFF.

As to this clone: This CDR3 is also generated by other DNA sequences in the sample. This chain uses TRBV5-4 with TRBJ2-5; 12 bases fit TRBD2. The CDR3 runs to 15 residues. Per the germline V gene, CDR1 is SGHNT and CDR2 is YYREEE (reference sequence). V trimming: 2 bases; J trimming: 4 bases; junction bases outside the gene matches: 3. The CDR3 protein is CASSFPGLAGETQYF. CDR3 in DNA: TGTGCCAGCAGCTTCCCGGGACTAGCGGGAGAGACCCAGTACTTC.

The chain is built from TRBV7-2 and TRBJ2-2; the match to TRBD1 covers 9 bases. The junction had 7 bases not matched to a gene; V was cut back by 5 bases and J by 6 bases. Germline lookup yields CDR1 SGHTA and CDR2 FQGNSA. The CDR3 covers 15 residues. CDR3 amino acids: CASSPGTGTAGELFF. The DNA of the CDR3 is TGTGCCAGCAGCCCTGGGACAGGGACTGCCGGGGAGCTGTTTTTT.

Concerning this clone: Different DNA sequences within this sample yield the same CDR3. This sequence joins TRBV7-9 and TRBJ1-2; 11 bases match TRBD1. The germline V gene encodes CDR1 SEHNR and CDR2 FQNEAQ (reference sequence). The CDR3 loop spans 14 amino acids. With 6 bases clipped from V and 3 bases from J, the junction kept 3 bases outside the gene matches. The chain's CDR3 is CASSPGQGDYGYTF. As DNA, the CDR3 is TGTGCCAGCAGTCCGGGACAGGGGGACTATGGCTACACCTTC.

This chain links TRBV9 with TRBJ2-2; 7 nucleotides match TRBD2. Trimming removed 4 bases from V and 6 bases from J; junction bases left unmatched: 9. The V gene's germline CDR1 is SGDLS and CDR2 YYNGEE. This CDR3 has 15 residues. The CDR3, as DNA: TGTGCCAGCAGCAAGAGAGGGAGGGAATCCGGGGAGCTGTTTTTT. Its translation: CASSKRGRESGELFF.

The genes are TRBV5-4 and TRBJ2-3, with D tentatively TRBD2 (7 bases). The ends were cut back, 2 bases at V and 0 bases at J, with 22 bases in the middle. CDR1 and CDR2 (germline): SGHNT, YYREEE (reference sequence). The CDR3 has 19 amino acids. This CDR3 is CASSFGGAATDSSTDTQYF. The DNA for the CDR3 is TGTGCCAGCAGCTTTGGGGGGGCTGCCACCGATTCGAGCACAGATACGCAGTATTTT.

This clone has only one observation. The genes are TRBV27 and TRBJ1-1, with D possibly matching TRBD1 (5 bases). The V gene lost 0 bases and the J gene lost 3 bases, with 8 bases spanning the gap. CDR3 size: 14 residues. The germline V gene has CDR1 MNHEY and CDR2 SMNVEV (reference sequence). CDR3 in DNA: TGTGCCAGCAGTTTATCGTTGGGGGACACTGAAGCTTTCTTT. Translating it yields CASSLSLGDTEAFF.

The V call is TRBV18, the J call TRBJ1-1, with a weak D call TRBD1 (5 bases). Germline V CDR1 and CDR2: KGHSH, LQKENI. V lost 5 bases and J 7 bases, leaving 11 bases between the germline ends. The CDR3 is made up of 12 amino acids. CDR3 nucleotide sequence: TGTGCCAGCTCATCACAGGCACATGAAGCTTTCTTT. Encoded protein: CASSSQAHEAFF.

The gene calls are TRBV5-4 and TRBJ2-1; D possibly corresponds to TRBD1 (5 bases). Deletions cut 3 bases from V and 0 bases from J, with 10 bases between. This CDR3 has 15 amino acids. Germline V CDR1 and CDR2: SGHNT, YYREEE (reference sequence). Written as DNA, the CDR3 is TGTGCCAGCAGCTCCAGGGATAGCTCCTACAATGAGCAGTTCTTC. Its translation: CASSSRDSSYNEQFF. The variable domain in full, completed from reference TRBV5-4 and TRBJ2-1, reads ETGVTQSPTHLIKTRGQQVTLRCSSQSGHNTVSWYQQALGQGPQFIFQYYREEENGRGNFPPRFSGLQFPNYSSELNVNALELDDSALYLCASSSRDSSYNEQFFGPGTRLTVL.